Included here is one T cell receptor beta chain sequence, with context. The data were obtained in a study of blood T cell repertoires in COVID-19. Study-wide context: Italy, Spain and the United States were the sources of the convalescent and acute COVID-19 samples.

CDR1 and CDR2 from the germline V gene are SGHAT and FQNNGV. This CDR3 region has 13 residues. V lost 6 bases, J lost 4 bases, and 12 bases lay in between. Per the original methods: Estimates of nucleated cell counts were drawn from the amplification of reference gene primers. Method: immunoSEQ multiplex PCR; TCRdb's copy keeps in-frame clones and lacks some. V, J and clone size are taken as reported in that table, and D and trimming were inferred from the DNA itself. Of more than 95,000 clones in the sample, roughly 82% were seen once. The sample was peripheral blood. The TCR originated in a man aged 55 to 70 with acute or convalescent COVID-19. The chain has TRBV11-2 and TRBJ1-2; D is perhaps TRBD1 (5 bases). The CDR3 DNA reads TGTGCCAGCAGTTTAAGCGGGGGCTATGGCTACACCTTC. It encodes CASSLSGGYGYTF.